This T cell receptor (beta chain) was retrieved from a study of blood T cells in healthy people across ages. This clonotype was seen repeatedly, ten times or more. Sample-barcoded 5' priming and a J-beta primer mix drove a second PCR of roughly 7 to 11 cycles. TCRdb reprocessed the 5' RACE reads via MiXCR and lists one record per CDR3 protein. Among 700,000 to 850,000 distinct CDR3 sequences listed, 30% to 45% were seen once. V gave up 5 bases and J gave up 3 bases; unmatched junction bases: 6. This CDR3 contains 15 residues. Germline assignment: CDR1 SGHTA and CDR2 FQGNSA. Material: blood. This sequence was found in a young man in good health. J is TRBJ1-2 and V is TRBV7-2, with TRBD1 matching over 10 bases. The CDR3 region has the DNA TGTGCCAGCAGCCCCCGGACAGGGGGGGACTATGGCTACACCTTC. Encoded protein: CASSPRTGGDYGYTF. The full variable domain, in which reference TRBV7-2 and TRBJ1-2 provide the parts outside the CDR3, is GAGVSQSPSNKVTEKGKDVELRCDPISGHTALYWYRQSLGQGLEFLIYFQGNSAPDKSGLPSDRFSAERTGGSVSTLTIQRTQQEDSAVYLCASSPRTGGDYGYTFGSGTRLTVV.